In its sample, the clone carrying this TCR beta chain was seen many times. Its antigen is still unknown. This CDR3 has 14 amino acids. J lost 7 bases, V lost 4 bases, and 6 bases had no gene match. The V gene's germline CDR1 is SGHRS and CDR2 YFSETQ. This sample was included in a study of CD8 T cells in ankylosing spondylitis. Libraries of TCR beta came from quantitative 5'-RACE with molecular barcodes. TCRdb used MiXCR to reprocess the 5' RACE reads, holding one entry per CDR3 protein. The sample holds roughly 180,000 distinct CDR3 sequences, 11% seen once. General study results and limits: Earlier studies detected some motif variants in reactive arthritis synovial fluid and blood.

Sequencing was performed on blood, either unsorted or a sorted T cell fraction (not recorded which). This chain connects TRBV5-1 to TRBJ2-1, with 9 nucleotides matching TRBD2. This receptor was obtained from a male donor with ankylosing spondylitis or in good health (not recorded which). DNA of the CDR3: TGCGCCAGCAGCACGGGACTAGCTGGGAATGAGCAGTTCTTC. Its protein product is CASSTGLAGNEQFF.